The 21 T cell receptor beta chains listed next were all sequenced from one sample in a study of T cell repertoires in cytomegalovirus infection. These receptors' antigens are unknown. TCRdb reanalysed the reads using MiXCR and keeps one entry per CDR3 protein. The sample has about 57,000 distinct CDR3 sequences, around 20% seen once; the top ten hold 60% to 75%. Material: CD8+ T cells from cultured PBMCs, obtained from culture after CMV antigen stimulation. The receptor source for this set is a human donor in good health (CMV status not recorded). Some clones in this sample may be carry-over from other donors' samples.

The V and J genes are TRBV25-1 and TRBJ2-1; D could derive from TRBD1 or TRBD2 (5 bases each). V was shortened by 4 bases and J by 0 bases, with 7 bases between the two germline ends. The CDR3 has 14 residues. In germline, CDR1 is MGHDK, CDR2 SYGVNS. The CDR3 DNA reads TGTGCCAGCAGTGGAGGGACCTCCTACAATGAGCAGTTCTTC. It translates to CASSGGTSYNEQFF.

The chain uses TRBV11-2 and TRBJ1-6, with D tentatively TRBD1 (5 bases). The V end lost 1 base, the J end lost 4 bases, and 5 bases lay between the germline ends. Germline lookup yields CDR1 SGHAT and CDR2 FQNNGV. This CDR3 contains 14 residues. CDR3 coding DNA: TGTGCCAGCAGCTTAGGGGGGTATAATTCACCCCTCCACTTT. It yields the protein CASSLGGYNSPLHF.

Only a few counts were recorded for this clonotype. At one end the junction does not follow the germline gene, possibly because of a read error. This chain uses TRBV11-3 with TRBJ2-5; D could derive from TRBD1 or TRBD2 (6 bases each). The CDR3 consists of 15 residues. The germline gives CDR1 SGHNT, CDR2 YENEEA. The CDR3 coding sequence is TGTGCCAGCAGCATATCCGGGGGCATTGAAGACACCCAGTACTTC. Amino acids: CASSISGGIEDTQYF.

The J gene is TRBJ2-7, the V gene TRBV2; D gene uncertain. The CDR3 has 15 amino acids. Germline CDR1 and CDR2: SNHLY and FYNNEI. V lost 3 bases, J lost 3 bases, and 15 bases lay in between. The CDR3 nucleotides read TGTGCCAGCAGTGAGGTTAGGGCCCTGGGCTACGAGCAGTACTTC. The encoded protein is CASSEVRALGYEQYF. The variable domain in full, completed from reference TRBV2 and TRBJ2-7, reads EPEVTQTPSHQVTQMGQEVILRCVPISNHLYFYWYRQILGQKVEFLVSFYNNEISEKSEIFDDQFSVERPDGSNFTLKIRSTKLEDSAMYFCASSEVRALGYEQYFGPGTRLTVT.

The chain joins TRBV11-2 to TRBJ1-1; D perhaps matches TRBD1 (5 bases). The CDR3 covers 15 residues. Germline V CDR1 and CDR2: SGHAT, FQNNGV. Trimming shortened V by 3 bases and J by 1 base, and 12 bases separated the two germline ends. CDR3: CASSFSRQGNTEAFF. DNA for the CDR3: TGTGCCAGCAGCTTCTCCCGGCAGGGGAACACTGAAGCTTTCTTT.

This chain joins TRBV6-5 and TRBJ2-1; 9 nucleotides line up with TRBD2. This CDR3 contains 18 residues. J lost 2 bases, V lost 7 bases, and 15 bases had no gene match. Germline V CDR1 and CDR2: MNHEY, SVGAGI. CDR3 DNA sequence: TGTGCCAGCAACCCCTCCACCGGAGCGGGGGGACCCTACAATGAGCAGTTCTTC. Protein product: CASNPSTGAGGPYNEQFF.

The rearrangement links TRBV4-1 to TRBJ1-1, with 9 bases aligning to TRBD1. Germline assignment: CDR1 MGHRA and CDR2 YSYEKL. The junction had 8 bases not matched to a gene; V was cut back by 2 bases and J by 1 base. There are 17 residues in the CDR3. The CDR3 DNA is TGCGCCAGCAGCCAATTAGGACAGGGGAGCTCGAACACTGAAGCTTTCTTT. Translated, it gives CASSQLGQGSSNTEAFF.

This clonotype was observed a few times. V usage is TRBV7-2 and J usage is TRBJ1-2; TRBD1 matches 7 bases. Germline assignment: CDR1 SGHTA and CDR2 FQGNSA. CDR3 length: 14 residues. Trimming at V came to 6 bases and at J to 8 bases, leaving 12 bases not matched to a gene. The DNA for the CDR3 is TGTGCCAGCAGGGGAGGGAGACAGGGTCAAGGCTACACCTTC. Translation: CASRGGRQGQGYTF.

This clonotype was seen only a few times. The DNA for the CDR3 is TGTGCCAGCTCAGCGGGGGGGGGTTACGAGCAGTACTTC. Its protein is CASSAGGGYEQYF. J is TRBJ2-7 and V is TRBV27; TRBD2 matches 10 bases. V shed 8 bases, J shed 4 bases, and the junction held 5 bases outside the gene matches. This CDR3 has 13 amino acids. The germline gives CDR1 MNHEY, CDR2 SMNVEV (reference sequence).

This chain links TRBV6-1 with TRBJ2-1, with 10 bases aligning to TRBD2. In germline, CDR1 is MNHNS, CDR2 SASEGT. The CDR3 sequence is 18 residues long. The V gene end was trimmed by 1 base and the J gene end by 3 bases; junction bases not matched to a gene: 9. CDR3 DNA sequence: TGTGCCAGCAGTGAAGACTTGGGGCTAGCGGGGGACTACAATGAGCAGTTCTTC. Translated: CASSEDLGLAGDYNEQFF.

This clonotype was detected many times. The chain carries TRBV7-9 and TRBJ2-4; unclear D gene. Between the trimmed V and J ends, which lost 4 bases and 0 bases, there was a span of 16 bases. This CDR3 region has 17 residues. Germline loops: CDR1 SEHNR, CDR2 FQNEAQ (reference sequence). CDR3: CASSSPAAAIAKNIQYF. For the CDR3, the DNA is TGTGCCAGCAGCTCCCCCGCGGCAGCGATAGCCAAAAACATTCAGTACTTC.

The rearrangement links TRBV28 to TRBJ1-2, with D perhaps matching TRBD1 (5 bases). This CDR3 has 16 amino acids. Per the germline V gene, CDR1 is MDHEN and CDR2 is SYDVKM. The germline V and J ends were trimmed by 6 bases and 0 bases, with 17 bases remaining between them. The CDR3 DNA follows: TGTGCCAGCAGCCCGGCCGGGGGGAGTCCTAACTATGGCTACACCTTC. Translation gives CASSPAGGSPNYGYTF.

This clonotype has only a few counts. The rearrangement joins TRBV6-8 to TRBJ1-6; D gene ambiguous. CDR1 is MNHGY and CDR2 is SAAAGT in the germline V gene. V lost 0 bases to trimming and J lost 3 bases, with 9 bases between them. The CDR3 runs 16 residues. CDR3 nucleotide sequence: TGTGCCAGCAGTTACTCGGTGCCTAGCTATAATTCACCCCTCCACTTT. Encoded protein: CASSYSVPSYNSPLHF.

There are a few counts of this clonotype. The rearrangement links TRBV11-3 to TRBJ2-6, with 8 bases identical to TRBD1. Germline CDR1 is SGHNT and CDR2 is YENEEA. The CDR3 totals 18 residues. With 0 bases clipped from V and 2 bases from J, the junction kept 6 bases outside the gene matches. The CDR3 region is CASSLEIRGRPGANVLTF. The CDR3 coding sequence is TGTGCCAGCAGCTTAGAAATCAGGGGGCGCCCTGGGGCCAACGTCCTGACTTTC.

In this sample, this clonotype turned up a few times. The V and J genes are TRBV6-6 and TRBJ2-3; 11 bases fit TRBD1. Germline CDR1 is MNHNY and CDR2 is SVGAGI (reference sequence). This CDR3 contains 21 residues. V shed 0 bases and J 5 bases; nucleotides not matched to a gene: 19. The CDR3 bases are TGTGCCAGCAGTTACTCGAAGGACAGGGGGCTAGCGGGGCGCCGGGGAGATACGCAGTATTTT. Translation: CASSYSKDRGLAGRRGDTQYF.

The chain links TRBV6-1 to TRBJ1-5; D perhaps matches TRBD1 (6 bases). Germline V gives CDR1 MNHNS, CDR2 SASEGT. This CDR3 has 16 amino acids. V gave up 2 bases and J gave up 0 bases, with 11 bases separating them. The CDR3 region is CASSERRGVSNQPQHF. The CDR3 coding sequence is TGTGCCAGCAGTGAACGTAGGGGGGTTAGCAATCAGCCCCAGCATTTT.

V usage is TRBV7-8 and J usage is TRBJ1-1, with D perhaps matching TRBD1 (6 bases). The CDR3 spans 16 residues. Germline V gene sequence: CDR1 SGHVS, CDR2 FQNEAQ. Deletions cut 1 base from V and 6 bases from J, with 18 bases between. CDR3: CASSLEGGIIVSEAFF. CDR3 DNA sequence: TGTGCCAGCAGCTTAGAAGGGGGGATTATAGTCTCTGAAGCTTTCTTT.

This clonotype was found a few times. The CDR3 DNA is TGTGCCAGCATGGGGCAGGGGGCTAACTATGGCTACACCTTC. As protein: CASMGQGANYGYTF. This sequence joins TRBV2 and TRBJ1-2; 7 nucleotides align to TRBD1. From germline, CDR1 is SNHLY and CDR2 FYNNEI. The CDR3 contains 14 residues. V was clipped by 7 bases and J by 0 bases; unmatched bases: 5.

The genes are TRBV12-3 or TRBV12-4 and TRBJ1-5; D call uncertain. Trimming removed 7 bases at V and 0 bases at J, with 10 bases between. The CDR3 runs 14 residues. The CDR3 sequence is CASTKGSSNQPQHF. CDR3 DNA sequence: TGTGCCAGCACTAAGGGCAGTAGCAATCAGCCCCAGCATTTT.

This clonotype appeared a few times. In DNA form, the CDR3 reads TGTGCCAGCAGCCAAGATGCGAGGGGTTCTTCAGATCAGCCCCAGCATTTT. Residues: CASSQDARGSSDQPQHF. The rearrangement joins TRBV4-2 to TRBJ1-5, with D possibly being TRBD1 (5 bases). The germline V and J ends were trimmed by 0 bases and 5 bases, with 17 bases remaining between them. CDR3 size: 17 residues. Per germline, CDR1 LGHNA and CDR2 YNFKEQ.

This chain links TRBV27 with TRBJ2-6; the D is unclear. Germline CDR1 and CDR2: MNHEY and SMNVEV (reference sequence). The CDR3 totals 14 residues. Trimming cost V 3 bases and J 4 bases, with 7 bases left between them. CDR3 bases: TGTGCCAGCAGTTTCGTCCCGGGGGCCAACGTCCTGACTTTC. It yields the protein CASSFVPGANVLTF.